These 8 T cell receptor beta chains share one sample of origin, sequenced in a study of follicular helper T cells after annual influenza vaccination. Clones were read by immunoSEQ multiplex PCR, and TCRdb kept only the in-frame ones, dropping some. The sample contains roughly 890 clones, roughly 89% of which appear only once. Time point: 2014-2015 season, 7 days after vaccination. Here the sequenced sample was CXCR5+ CD38+ circulating T follicular helper cells from blood, taken 7 days after influenza vaccination. Noted subset: circulating Tfh, non-naive CD4+CXCR5+PD-1+ (ICOS+CD38+ or ICOS-CD38-). The receptors derive from an adult who received the influenza vaccine.

This chain uses TRBV9 with TRBJ2-1, with a possible D match to TRBD1 (6 bases). V was clipped by 0 bases and J by 9 bases, with 19 bases between them. The CDR3 extends over 16 amino acids. CDR1 is SGDLS, CDR2 YYNGEE, per germline. The CDR3 sequence: CASSVGGQGRVSEQFF. The CDR3 DNA reads as TGTGCCAGCAGCGTAGGGGGGCAGGGTAGGGTCAGTGAGCAGTTCTTC.

V is TRBV2 and J is TRBJ2-5; TRBD2 matches 8 bases. Trimming took 5 bases from V and 5 from J; bases not matched to a gene: 4. This CDR3 region has 13 residues. Germline V gene sequence: CDR1 SNHLY, CDR2 FYNNEI. CDR3: CASSREGRETQYF. As DNA, the CDR3 is TGTGCCAGCAGTCGGGAGGGACGGGAGACCCAGTACTTC. Using reference TRBV2 and TRBJ2-5 for the parts outside the CDR3, the full variable domain is EPEVTQTPSHQVTQMGQEVILRCVPISNHLYFYWYRQILGQKVEFLVSFYNNEISEKSEIFDDQFSVERPDGSNFTLKIRSTKLEDSAMYFCASSREGRETQYFGPGTRLLVL.

This clone occurred once. The V and J genes are TRBV2 and TRBJ2-5, with D unresolved. CDR1 and CDR2 from the germline V gene are SNHLY and FYNNEI. The CDR3 contains 13 residues. The ends were cut back, 5 bases at V and 2 bases at J, with 9 bases in the middle. CDR3 region: CASSLEHQETQYF. The CDR3 DNA is TGTGCCAGCAGTCTCGAGCATCAAGAGACCCAGTACTTC.

A remark on this clone: The junction does not match germline at one end; this may be a read error. This CDR3 reads CASSSNRDRGF. The CDR3 DNA reads TGTGCCAGCAGTTCCAACCGGGACAGGGGGTTC. V usage is TRBV28 and J usage is TRBJ1-2; 11 positions agree with TRBD1. The CDR3 is made up of 11 amino acids. Germline lookup yields CDR1 MDHEN and CDR2 SYDVKM.

This chain uses TRBV5-1 with TRBJ2-3; 10 nucleotides agree with TRBD1. The germline gives CDR1 SGHRS, CDR2 YFSETQ. The CDR3 consists of 17 residues. The J segment lost 0 bases and the V segment lost 6 bases, leaving 10 bases of the junction unmatched. The CDR3 region is CASTPGTGASSTDTQYF. The DNA of the CDR3 is TGCGCCAGCACCCCCGGGACAGGGGCATCTAGCACAGATACGCAGTATTTT.

A single count supports this clone. The rearrangement links TRBV7-2 to TRBJ2-7, with no clear D. The CDR3 runs to 12 residues. CDR1 and CDR2 from the germline V gene are SGHTA and FQGNSA. The V end was cut by 3 bases, the J end by 6 bases, with 9 bases between. In nucleotides, the CDR3 is TGTGCCAGCAGCTTCCGATACGGCGAGCAGTACTTC. Its translation is CASSFRYGEQYF. The full variable domain, in which reference TRBV7-2 and TRBJ2-7 provide the parts outside the CDR3, is GAGVSQSPSNKVTEKGKDVELRCDPISGHTALYWYRQSLGQGLEFLIYFQGNSAPDKSGLPSDRFSAERTGGSVSTLTIQRTQQEDSAVYLCASSFRYGEQYFGPGTRLTVT.

The genes are TRBV2 and TRBJ2-7; 9 bases match TRBD2. Germline V CDR1 and CDR2: SNHLY, FYNNEI. The CDR3 covers 14 residues. The CDR3 loop is CATSLGGRAGEQYF. The CDR3, as DNA: TGTGCTACTTCCCTAGGCGGGAGGGCCGGAGAGCAGTACTTC.

The J gene is TRBJ1-6, the V gene TRBV7-3; D remains unclear. Germline V gene data show CDR1 as SGHTA and CDR2 as FQGTGA. The CDR3 runs to 15 residues. The ends were cut back, 3 bases at V and 0 bases at J, with 6 bases in the middle. The CDR3 protein is CASSLESSYNSPLHF. CDR3 coding DNA: TGTGCCAGCAGCTTGGAGAGCTCCTATAATTCACCCCTCCACTTT.